These 25 T cell receptor beta chains were sequenced from one sample in a study of T cells in Graves' hyperthyroidism and ophthalmopathy. TCR beta CDR3 sequences were amplified from RNA transcripts. HTBI primers were the set used in a first-round RT-PCR of the TCR CDR3. One entry per CDR3 protein results from TCRdb running MiXCR on the multiplex PCR reads. The sample consists of over 350,000 distinct CDR3 sequences, about 15% of them appearing once. The specimen was blood. Source of these receptors: a young man with Graves' ophthalmopathy.

This clonotype has a handful of counts. The chain employs TRBV5-1 and TRBJ2-7, with 7 nucleotides matching TRBD2. Germline V lookup: CDR1 SGHRS, CDR2 YFSETQ. V lost 1 base, J lost 3 bases, and 7 bases stayed unmatched. The CDR3 extends over 15 amino acids. CDR3 residues: CASSLTPTSNYEQYF. The CDR3 DNA follows: TGCGCCAGCAGCTTGACCCCGACTAGCAACTACGAGCAGTACTTC. The full variable domain, completed using reference TRBV5-1 and TRBJ2-7, is KAGVTQTPRYLIKTRGQQVTLSCSPISGHRSVSWYQQTPGQGLQFLFEYFSETQRNKGNFPGRFSGRQFSNSRSEMNVSTLELGDSALYLCASSLTPTSNYEQYFGPGTRLTVT.

This sequence joins TRBV9 and TRBJ2-3, with D perhaps given as TRBD1 or TRBD2 (6 bases each). The CDR3 is 16 amino acids. V was pared by 0 bases and J by 0 bases, with 11 bases between. Germline-derived CDR1 and CDR2 are SGDLS and YYNGEE. CDR3 loop: CASSVVGGPSTDTQYF. CDR3 bases: TGTGCCAGCAGCGTAGTTGGGGGGCCCAGCACAGATACGCAGTATTTT.

This clonotype has a handful of counts. The J gene is TRBJ1-2, the V gene TRBV20-1; maybe TRBD1 (6 bases). The ends were cut back, 1 base at V and 4 bases at J, with 22 bases in the middle. Germline V lookup: CDR1 DFQATT, CDR2 SNEGSKA (reference sequence). This CDR3 has 17 amino acids. The CDR3 protein is CSARVSVWSGVVYGYTF. CDR3 bases: TGCAGTGCTAGAGTCTCAGTCTGGTCAGGGGTAGTCTATGGCTACACCTTC.

This clonotype was observed at least ten times. The CDR3 nucleotides are TGCGCCAGCAGCCCGCGGACAGGGCACTACGAGCAGTACTTC. Its protein product is CASSPRTGHYEQYF. The chain links TRBV5-1 to TRBJ2-7, with 8 nucleotides matching TRBD1. The ends lost 4 bases at V and 3 bases at J; junction bases unmatched: 6. Germline lookup yields CDR1 SGHRS and CDR2 YFSETQ. The length of the CDR3 is 14 residues.

In regard to this clonotype: This may stem from a read error, because a much larger clone lies one nucleotide away. This chain joins TRBV27 and TRBJ1-2; the D gene is possibly TRBD1 (6 bases). Per germline, CDR1 MNHEY and CDR2 SMNVEV (reference sequence). CDR3 length: 14 amino acids. Trimming left V 3 bases short and J 0 bases short, with 8 bases between. This CDR3 reads CASSFTGTNYGYTF. CDR3 nucleotides: TGTGCCAGCAGTTTCACAGGGACTAACTATGGCTACACCTTC.

This clonotype was observed at least ten times. This chain joins TRBV11-3 and TRBJ1-2, with 7 bases lining up with TRBD1. Germline V CDR1 and CDR2: SGHNT, YENEEA. The J segment lost 2 bases and the V segment lost 8 bases, leaving 14 bases of the junction unmatched. CDR3 size: 16 residues. The CDR3 region is CASGPTTGFANYGYTF. In DNA form, the CDR3 reads TGTGCCAGCGGCCCAACGACAGGGTTTGCGAACTATGGCTACACCTTC.

There are many counts of this clonotype. The CDR3 spells CASSFSSNEQFF. CDR3 sequence (DNA): TGTGCCAGCAGTTTCAGTTCCAATGAGCAGTTCTTC. The rearrangement joins TRBV12-3 or TRBV12-4 to TRBJ2-1; D unclear. CDR3 length: 12 amino acids. Trimming shortened V by 3 bases and J by 6 bases, and 6 bases separated the two germline ends.

CDR3 sequence reads: CSAREVRSGYEQYF. The CDR3 coding sequence is TGCAGTGCTAGAGAAGTCCGATCGGGCTACGAGCAGTACTTC. The chain recombines TRBV20-1 with TRBJ2-7; D gene uncertain. The CDR3 is 14 residues long. Looked up from germline, CDR1 is DFQATT and CDR2 is SNEGSKA (reference sequence). Trimming took off 0 bases at V and 3 bases at J, with 12 bases between the two ends.

This clonotype was detected a few times. In DNA, the CDR3 is TGTGCCAGTAGTATAGCCCCCGGGACAGTGAACACTGAAGCTTTCTTT. The encoded protein is CASSIAPGTVNTEAFF. The chain links TRBV19 to TRBJ1-1, with TRBD1 matching 7 bases. Germline V gene sequence: CDR1 LNHDA, CDR2 SQIVND (reference sequence). Unmatched junction bases numbered 5, after V lost 1 base and J lost 0 bases. CDR3 length equals 16 residues.

This clonotype was observed at least ten times. The chain is built from TRBV2 and TRBJ2-3, with D hard to call. V was cut by 0 bases and J by 0 bases, with 10 bases left in between. Germline V gene data show CDR1 as SNHLY and CDR2 as FYNNEI. This CDR3 has 16 residues. The CDR3 DNA sequence: TGTGCCAGCAGTGAAGCGGAACAGATTAGCACAGATACGCAGTATTTT. Translating gives CASSEAEQISTDTQYF. Together with reference TRBV2 and TRBJ2-3, the CDR3 gives the full variable domain: EPEVTQTPSHQVTQMGQEVILRCVPISNHLYFYWYRQILGQKVEFLVSFYNNEISEKSEIFDDQFSVERPDGSNFTLKIRSTKLEDSAMYFCASSEAEQISTDTQYFGPGTRLTVL.

This clonotype was picked up many times. The chain joins TRBV3-1 to TRBJ2-3; D uncertain. The V gene's germline CDR1 is LGHDT and CDR2 YNNKEL (reference sequence). CDR3 length: 11 amino acids. Between the trimmed V and J ends, which lost 4 bases and 6 bases, there was a span of 5 bases. The CDR3 reads CASSRSDTQYF. The CDR3 coding sequence is TGTGCCAGCAGCCGGTCGGATACGCAGTATTTT.

This clonotype was recorded at least ten times. The chain is built from TRBV11-2 and TRBJ2-1; D remains unclear. The V end was cut by 3 bases, the J end by 7 bases, with 10 bases between. Per germline, CDR1 SGHAT and CDR2 FQNNGV. The CDR3 runs to 13 residues. CDR3: CASSLDGENEQFF. The DNA of the CDR3 is TGTGCCAGCAGCTTGGACGGCGAGAATGAGCAGTTCTTC.

DNA of the CDR3: TGTGCCAGCAGCCCCCGGTCCCGCGGGGGACAAGAGACCCAGTACTTC. Amino acids: CASSPRSRGGQETQYF. The chain links TRBV5-5 to TRBJ2-5; TRBD2 matches 7 bases. CDR3 length: 16 residues. Germline V gene lookup returns CDR1 SGHKS and CDR2 YYEKEE (reference sequence). With 4 bases clipped from V and 2 bases from J, the junction kept 11 bases outside the gene matches.

This clonotype was seen at least ten times. This chain joins TRBV9 and TRBJ2-7; D unclear. The V gene's germline CDR1 is SGDLS and CDR2 YYNGEE. The CDR3 contains 13 residues. V lost 3 bases, J lost 1 base, and 8 bases lay in between. This CDR3 is CASSAPDSYEQYF. The CDR3 coding sequence is TGTGCCAGCAGCGCACCCGATTCCTACGAGCAGTACTTC.

This clonotype was counted many times. The rearrangement uses TRBV27 and TRBJ1-2; D might be TRBD1 (5 bases). CDR3 length: 16 residues. The V end was cut by 6 bases, the J end by 5 bases, with 22 bases between. The germline gives CDR1 MNHEY, CDR2 SMNVEV (reference sequence). CDR3 DNA sequence: TGTGCCAGCAGCCCGGCCTCACCAGGGACGGTATATGGCTACACCTTC. Protein sequence: CASSPASPGTVYGYTF.

This clonotype occurred a few times. The J gene is TRBJ2-7, the V gene TRBV6-1; D perhaps matches TRBD2 (6 bases). Trimming took 5 bases from V and 3 from J, leaving 14 bases between them. The CDR3 sequence is 14 residues long. The germline CDR1 and CDR2 sequences are MNHNS and SASEGT. The CDR3 is CASSYAGSDYEQYF. CDR3 nucleotide sequence: TGTGCCAGCAGTTACGCCGGGAGTGACTACGAGCAGTACTTC.

V and J are TRBV6-1 and TRBJ1-2, with D uncertain. The V end was cut by 1 base, the J end by 10 bases, with 22 bases between. CDR3 length: 16 amino acids. Germline CDR1 MNHNS, CDR2 SASEGT. The CDR3 DNA follows: TGTGCCAGCAGTGAAGGCACTGCGGAGTATCTATTTGACTACACCTTC. It codes for CASSEGTAEYLFDYTF.

This clonotype occurred a few times. The rearrangement links TRBV6-2 or TRBV6-3 to TRBJ1-5; the D is unclear. The germline V gene has CDR1 MNHEY and CDR2 SVGEGT. This CDR3 has 15 residues. With 6 bases removed from V and 6 bases from J, the gap between germline ends came to 18 bases. CDR3 region: CASRDGSTVSQPQHF. For the CDR3, the DNA is TGTGCCAGCAGGGACGGCTCGACTGTGAGTCAGCCCCAGCATTTT.

This clonotype was counted many times. The CDR3 DNA reads TGTGCCAGCTCACCTGGTCAGAACTACAATGAGCAGTTCTTC. It is translated as CASSPGQNYNEQFF. The chain combines TRBV18 with TRBJ2-1; D unclear. V gave up 3 bases and J gave up 3 bases, with 9 bases separating them. The CDR3 is made up of 14 amino acids. Germline CDR1 is KGHSH and CDR2 is LQKENI.

This clonotype was seen ten or more times. The chain links TRBV7-9 to TRBJ2-7; D may be TRBD1 or TRBD2 (5 bases each). V shed 1 base and J shed 0 bases, with 10 bases lying between them. Germline CDR1 SEHNR, CDR2 FQNEAQ (reference sequence). The CDR3 covers 15 residues. In DNA form, the CDR3 reads TGTGCCAGCAGCTTAGGGGGGATTCCCTCCTACGAGCAGTACTTC. Its translation is CASSLGGIPSYEQYF.

The V call is TRBV7-8, the J call TRBJ2-5; weak D call: TRBD2 (5 bases). Trimming took off 6 bases at V and 0 bases at J, with 11 bases between the two ends. CDR3 length equals 14 residues. Germline loops: CDR1 SGHVS, CDR2 FQNEAQ. The CDR3 nucleotides read TGTGCCAGCAGTCCGGGGATGTACCAAGAGACCCAGTACTTC. It specifies CASSPGMYQETQYF.

This clonotype was counted ten times or more. This chain links TRBV3-1 with TRBJ2-3; the match to TRBD2 covers 9 bases. Unmatched junction bases numbered 2, after V lost 2 bases and J lost 2 bases. Germline values: CDR1 LGHDT, CDR2 YNNKEL (reference sequence). The CDR3 extends over 15 amino acids. DNA of the CDR3: TGTGCCAGCAGCCAACTAGCGGGACACACAGATACGCAGTATTTT. It codes for CASSQLAGHTDTQYF.

The chain employs TRBV6-1 and TRBJ1-2; D may be TRBD1 (6 bases). V lost 1 base to trimming and J lost 8 bases, with 20 bases between them. The CDR3 runs to 16 residues. Per the germline V gene, CDR1 is MNHNS and CDR2 is SASEGT. The CDR3 nucleotides are TGTGCCAGCAGTGAAGGGGGGGGGGCTCAATTGTGGGGCTACACCTTC. It specifies CASSEGGGAQLWGYTF.

The chain links TRBV7-2 to TRBJ2-1; 14 nucleotides line up with TRBD2. Germline V CDR1 and CDR2: SGHTA, FQGNSA. Unmatched junction bases numbered 5, after V lost 1 base and J lost 6 bases. The CDR3 length is 17 residues. The CDR3: CASSLEGTSGRSNEQFF. Here the CDR3 DNA reads TGTGCCAGCAGCTTAGAGGGGACTAGCGGGAGAAGCAATGAGCAGTTCTTC.

In its sample, this clonotype was seen many times. This chain uses TRBV7-9 with TRBJ2-2, with 7 bases identical to TRBD2. The junction had 7 bases not matched to a gene; V was cut back by 6 bases and J by 6 bases. CDR3 size: 14 residues. Germline assignment: CDR1 SEHNR and CDR2 FQNEAQ (reference sequence). The CDR3 region has the DNA TGTGCCAGCAGAGCACTAGCGAAGGCCGGGGAGCTGTTTTTT. This sequence encodes CASRALAKAGELFF.